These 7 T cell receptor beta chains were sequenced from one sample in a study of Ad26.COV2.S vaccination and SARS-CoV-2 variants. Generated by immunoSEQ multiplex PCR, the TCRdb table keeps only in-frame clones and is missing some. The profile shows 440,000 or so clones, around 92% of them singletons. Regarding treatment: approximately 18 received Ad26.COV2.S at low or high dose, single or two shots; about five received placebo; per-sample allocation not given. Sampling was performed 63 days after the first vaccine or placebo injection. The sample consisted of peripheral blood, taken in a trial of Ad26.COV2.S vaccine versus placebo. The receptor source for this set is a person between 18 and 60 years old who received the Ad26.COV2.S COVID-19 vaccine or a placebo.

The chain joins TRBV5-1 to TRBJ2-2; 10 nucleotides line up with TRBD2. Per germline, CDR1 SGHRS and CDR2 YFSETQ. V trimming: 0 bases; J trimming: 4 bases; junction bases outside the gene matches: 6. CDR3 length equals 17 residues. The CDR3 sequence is CASSLAPAGGVTGELFF. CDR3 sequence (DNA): TGCGCCAGCAGCTTGGCCCCAGCGGGGGGGGTCACCGGGGAGCTGTTTTTT.

CDR3 residues: CASSPQGGKFNQPQHF. For the CDR3, the DNA is TGTGCCAGTAGTCCACAGGGGGGCAAATTCAATCAGCCCCAGCATTTT. J is TRBJ1-5 and V is TRBV19; 8 bases agree with TRBD1. CDR3 length: 16 amino acids. Trimming cost V 5 bases and J 3 bases; bases outside gene matches: 9. Germline V CDR1 and CDR2: LNHDA, SQIVND (reference sequence).

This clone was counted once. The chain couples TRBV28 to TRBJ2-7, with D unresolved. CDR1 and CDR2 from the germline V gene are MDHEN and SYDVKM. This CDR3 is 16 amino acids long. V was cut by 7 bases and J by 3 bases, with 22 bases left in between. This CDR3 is CASISYPQSHDYEQYF. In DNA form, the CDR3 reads TGTGCCAGCATTAGCTACCCGCAGTCTCACGACTACGAGCAGTACTTC.

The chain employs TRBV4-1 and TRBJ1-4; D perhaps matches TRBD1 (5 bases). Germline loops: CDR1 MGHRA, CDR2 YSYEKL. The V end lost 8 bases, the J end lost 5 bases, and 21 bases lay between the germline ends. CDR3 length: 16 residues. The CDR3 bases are TGCGCCAGCCGAACCAGCACAGGTGTCATAAATGAAAAACTGTTTTTT. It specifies CASRTSTGVINEKLFF.

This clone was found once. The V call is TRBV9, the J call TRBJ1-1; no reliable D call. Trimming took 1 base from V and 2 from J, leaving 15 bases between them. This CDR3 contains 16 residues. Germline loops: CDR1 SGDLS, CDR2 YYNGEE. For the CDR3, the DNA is TGTGCCAGCAGCGTAACGGCGGGCGGGCGCAACACTGAAGCTTTCTTT. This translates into CASSVTAGGRNTEAFF.

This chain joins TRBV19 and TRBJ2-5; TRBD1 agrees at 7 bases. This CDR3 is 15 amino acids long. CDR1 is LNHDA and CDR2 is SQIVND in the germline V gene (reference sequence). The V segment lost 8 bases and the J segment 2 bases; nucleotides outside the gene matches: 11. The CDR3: CASGKIRDRQETQYF. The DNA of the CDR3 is TGTGCCAGTGGAAAGATCCGGGACAGACAAGAGACCCAGTACTTC.

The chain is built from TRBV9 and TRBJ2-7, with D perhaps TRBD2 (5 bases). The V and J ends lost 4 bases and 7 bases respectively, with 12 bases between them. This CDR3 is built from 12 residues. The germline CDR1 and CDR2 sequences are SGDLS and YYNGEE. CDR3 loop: CASSRETGEQYF. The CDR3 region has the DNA TGTGCCAGCAGCAGGGAAACGGGGGAGCAGTACTTC.